The following is a T cell receptor beta chain sequence with its context. No cognate antigen has been identified for it. Base quality data are lacking; no much larger clone is found one base away. Looking up the germline V gene (reference sequence) yields CDR1 LNHDA and CDR2 SQIVND. The CDR3 starts with the cysteine, ends with the phenylalanine, and has 17 residues. Only CDR3 DNA is held: 51 bases, read in frame from base 1. V has 9 bases trimmed and J has 1 base trimmed; junction bases matching no gene number 13. This entry belongs to a study of blood T cell repertoires in COVID-19 (dated by TCRdb to between 2020 and 2021). Describing the broader study: The collaborator samples originated in the United States, Italy and Spain and spanned the acute and convalescent phases of COVID-19. The prospective study material was composed of cDNA or gDNA derived from T cells, B-cell-depleted T cells, or PBMCs. Deeply sampled blood TCRbeta repertoires from subjects exposed to, actively infected with, or recovered from COVID-19 were included in the dataset. The repertoires were made available in a free public database intended to serve as a resource for research on the immune response to SARS-CoV-2. Samples were obtained from the ongoing ImmuneRACE study (first 160 participants) and from 950 to 1,500 subjects provided by 6 global collaborators. A de-identified subject ID, COVID-19 status, age in years and sex were almost always included in the sample metadata. Where HLA class I and class II types were available, the types were taken from metadata supplied by the sample provider, not from assay-based typing.

The immunoSEQ Assay, a bias-controlled multiplex PCR, was used to amplify TCRbeta CDR3 regions from genomic DNA. Turning to the authors' computational methods: Within the assay, amplification of reference gene primers was used to estimate how many nucleated cells each sample contained. Sequence reads were collapsed and filtered to measure the absolute abundance of every unique TCRbeta CDR3 rearrangement. Productive Simpson clonality was computed per sample as the square root of Simpson's diversity index over productive rearrangements. The table comes from immuneACCESS by way of TCRdb, which keeps in-frame sequences with V and J called. Part of the clones is missing from these tables; in studies checked, under half for an unresolved V gene and the rest for unknown reasons. The DNA was the basis for D and trimming; V, J and clone size are from that table. This sample is represented by around 100,000 clones; roughly 84% of them were singletons. Together, the top ten hold less than 1.5% of the sample.

The collaborating institutions used their own protocols to collect whole blood in K2EDTA tubes. For TCRbeta analysis, collaborator samples were shipped as frozen whole blood, as isolated PBMCs, or as DNA extracted from either sample type. General findings and caveats noted by the study authors: The amount of clinical and demographic metadata varied by source and participant and was provided uncurated.

The sequence is built from TRBV19 and TRBJ2-5, and TRBD2 aligns with 11 junction nucleotides. The clonotype comes from a middle-aged man with acute or convalescent COVID-19. Sequencing was performed on peripheral blood. The CDR3 has the sequence CARHPGTSGEIQETQYF. The base sequence is TGTGCCAGACACCCCGGGACTAGCGGTGAGATCCAAGAGACCCAGTACTTC.